This T cell receptor beta chain was sequenced during a study of tumor-infiltrating lymphocytes in glioblastoma multiforme. TCRB libraries came from RNA via three nested multiplex PCR rounds. No unique molecular identifiers were described for these TCRB libraries. MiXCR, run by TCRdb on the multiplex PCR reads, gives a single entry per CDR3 protein. The sample has approximately 20,000 distinct CDR3 sequences, around 68% seen once. This CDR3 region has 13 residues. Germline V gene lookup returns CDR1 DFQATT and CDR2 SNEGSKA (reference sequence). V gave up 7 bases and J gave up 3 bases, with 13 bases separating them. In this sample, this clonotype turned up once.

The rearrangement links TRBV20-1 to TRBJ2-4; D unclear. Sequences were obtained from peripheral blood. This clonotype was sampled from a male donor with glioblastoma. DNA for the CDR3: TGCAGTGGGCTAATAGTTGGCAAAAACATTCAGTACTTC. Translated, it gives CSGLIVGKNIQYF.